A selection of T cell receptor beta chains follows, all from one sample in a study of beta chain features in type 1 diabetes. Only in-frame clones appear in the TCRdb table, and some are missing; sequencing was by immunoSEQ multiplex PCR. This table has 680,000 or so clones, 10% to 15% appearing once. The specimen sequenced was naive CD4+ T cells from blood. The origin of the receptors is a man in his late teens or twenties with type 1 diabetes. CDR3s include the opening cysteine and the closing phenylalanine or tryptophan. Expanded clones get a size class; other rows say once, few or many, or leave the size out.

V,J,size,CDR3
TRBV19,TRBJ2-7,few,CASRRTPSSYEQYF
TRBV7-9,TRBJ2-3,-,CASSYGQGRTDTQYF
TRBV9,TRBJ2-2,few,CASSGRLAGNTGELFF
TRBV11-2,TRBJ2-3,-,CASQGAGTDTQYF
TRBV14,TRBJ1-3,-,CASSRLLSGNTIYF
TRBV19,TRBJ2-5,few,CASSRGLAGRPETQYF
TRBV9,TRBJ1-5,few,CASSVGANQPQHF
TRBV19,TRBJ1-2,-,CASSAPGTGNYGYTF
TRBV5-5,TRBJ2-1,few,CASSRGYSYNEQFF
TRBV30,TRBJ1-2,few,CAWSVASFAFSYGYTF
TRBV28,TRBJ1-4,few,CASSRQGLREKLFF
TRBV7-9,TRBJ2-7,few,CASSLGGIEQYF
TRBV29-1,TRBJ1-4,few,CSAKVGTVAEKLFF
TRBV7-8,TRBJ2-1,-,CASSPGTDVDEQFF
TRBV29-1,TRBJ1-1,few,CSVQQGAADTEAFF
TRBV5-1,TRBJ1-2,few,CASSQDISSGNGYTF
TRBV5-4,TRBJ2-1,-,CASSPSGGAGSYNEQFF
TRBV30,TRBJ1-5,few,CAWSGDRDQPQHF
TRBV4-1,TRBJ2-5,-,CASSQDPFETQYF
TRBV4-1,TRBJ1-5,-,CASSQDPGDQPQHF
TRBV15,TRBJ2-5,-,CATSRDIAEETQYF
TRBV18,TRBJ1-1,-,CATREGDTEAFF
TRBV28,TRBJ2-1,few,CASSSPTRASYNEQFF
TRBV28,TRBJ2-3,few,CASNFPTTDTQYF
TRBV30,TRBJ2-3,few,CAWSVGTSGGRADTQYF
TRBV27,TRBJ2-6,-,CASAAGGKGANVLTF
TRBV18,TRBJ2-2,few,CASSPHPFTFGTGELFF
TRBV4-2,TRBJ2-5,-,CASSHGGGGASKETQYF
TRBV6-5,TRBJ2-5,few,CASSFGQQETQYF
TRBV6-5,TRBJ2-5,few,CASSAPVQETQYF
TRBV7-2,TRBJ2-1,many,CASSTSGQTYNEQFF
TRBV28,TRBJ1-2,-,CASSLRQGYGYTF
TRBV2,TRBJ1-5,few,CASSPPGQGFGQPQHF
TRBV5-1,TRBJ2-1,few,CASSTGTSGGAREQFF
TRBV27,TRBJ2-2,-,CASSRDRVSIYAGELFF
TRBV14,TRBJ1-1,-,CASSQDPLNTEAFF
TRBV7-6,TRBJ2-7,few,CASSLEGHGEQYF
TRBV28,TRBJ1-5,-,CASSLSQGQPQHF
TRBV7-3,TRBJ1-4,-,CASSERANEKLFF
TRBV14,TRBJ2-7,few,CASSPRTGGSEQYF
TRBV28,TRBJ1-2,-,CASSLGDRAGYTF
TRBV10-2,TRBJ1-1,few,CASTRGNTEAFF
TRBV30,TRBJ2-2,-,CAWSGRVTGELFF
TRBV29-1,TRBJ1-2,few,CSAMGSTGMDYGYTF
TRBV4-1,TRBJ2-2,-,CASSQVPGPNTGELFF
TRBV5-4,TRBJ1-2,-,CASSLAGTDYYGYTF
TRBV9,TRBJ1-2,-,CASSGSYGYTF
TRBV5-6,TRBJ2-1,-,CASSSYDEQFF
TRBV28,TRBJ2-7,-,CASSAPSGTGDSYEQYF
TRBV9,TRBJ2-7,few,CASSPLGQDYEQYF
TRBV5-6,TRBJ2-2,-,CASSLGRNTGELFF